Below, 7 T cell receptor beta chains from the same sample are listed, as sequenced in a study of OX40 agonist ivuxolimab in advanced cancers. This table comes from immunoSEQ multiplex PCR, and its TCRdb copy is limited to in-frame clones, with some not included. The repertoire holds 23,000 or so clones, with approximately 91% as singletons. The sequenced sample was CD4+ or CD8+ T cells sorted from blood, obtained in a trial of the OX40 agonist ivuxolimab. These receptors all stem from an adult with an advanced solid tumor such as melanoma, head and neck, liver or kidney cancer.

This clone was recorded once. J is TRBJ2-1 and V is TRBV30; D is uncertain. This CDR3 is 14 amino acids long. V lost 0 bases and J 9 bases, leaving 15 bases between the germline ends. Germline-derived CDR1 and CDR2 are GTSNPN and SVGIG (reference sequence). Written as DNA, the CDR3 is TGTGCCTGGAGTGTACTGGTCCAGGTCGTTGAGCAGTTCTTC. Protein product: CAWSVLVQVVEQFF. Using reference TRBV30 and TRBJ2-1 for the parts outside the CDR3, the full variable domain is SQTIHQWPATLVQPVGSPLSLECTVEGTSNPNLYWYRQAAGRGLQLLFYSVGIGQISSEVPQNLSASRPQDRQFILSSKKLLLSDSGFYLCAWSVLVQVVEQFFGPGTRLTVL.

The gene calls are TRBV6-6 and TRBJ2-1; tentative D call: TRBD1 (6 bases). Trimming took 0 bases from V and 3 from J, leaving 9 bases between them. Germline CDR1 and CDR2: MNHNY and SVGAGI (reference sequence). This CDR3 region has 15 residues. CDR3 in amino acids: CASSYSQGHYNEQFF. The CDR3 DNA reads as TGTGCCAGCAGTTACTCACAGGGACACTACAATGAGCAGTTCTTC.

V usage is TRBV7-2 and J usage is TRBJ1-3, with TRBD1 matching 10 bases. V shed 3 bases, J shed 3 bases, and the junction held 2 bases outside the gene matches. CDR3 length equals 15 residues. Germline CDR1 is SGHTA and CDR2 is FQGNSA. CDR3 sequence reads: CASSLWDRGGNTIYF. CDR3 coding DNA: TGTGCCAGCAGCTTGTGGGACAGGGGTGGAAACACCATATATTTT.

V usage is TRBV5-4 and J usage is TRBJ2-2; no clear D. The CDR3 extends over 13 amino acids. Trimming removed 4 bases at V and 4 bases at J, with 8 bases between. CDR1 is SGHNT and CDR2 is YYREEE in the germline V gene (reference sequence). In DNA form, the CDR3 reads TGTGCCAGCAGCCTCCCCGTCACCGGGGAGCTGTTTTTT. Its translation: CASSLPVTGELFF.

This clone is categorized as medium-sized. The chain's CDR3 is CAISESGRRATPGGNEQYF. The CDR3 DNA reads as TGTGCCATCAGTGAGTCGGGCCGGAGGGCGACTCCGGGGGGAAACGAGCAGTACTTC. The V and J genes are TRBV10-3 and TRBJ2-7, with 7 bases matching TRBD2. V lost 0 bases, J lost 5 bases, and 19 bases stayed unmatched. CDR1 ENHRY and CDR2 SYGVKD come from the germline V gene. This CDR3 comprises 19 residues.

This chain links TRBV19 with TRBJ1-5; 8 bases line up with TRBD1. The CDR3 consists of 15 residues. J was trimmed by 1 base and V by 4 bases; bases with no gene match: 3. Per germline, CDR1 LNHDA and CDR2 SQIVND (reference sequence). The DNA of the CDR3 is TGTGCCAGTAGTACCTGGACAGGGAGCAATCAGCCCCAGCATTTT. This sequence encodes CASSTWTGSNQPQHF.

V usage is TRBV27 and J usage is TRBJ2-7, with a weak D call TRBD1 (6 bases). Germline V gene data show CDR1 as MNHEY and CDR2 as SMNVEV (reference sequence). The length of the CDR3 is 13 residues. Trimming removed 4 bases from V and 6 bases from J, with 13 bases in between. CDR3 DNA sequence: TGTGCCAGCAGTTCGTTACAGGGCCCCGAGCAGTACTTC. Its translation is CASSSLQGPEQYF.